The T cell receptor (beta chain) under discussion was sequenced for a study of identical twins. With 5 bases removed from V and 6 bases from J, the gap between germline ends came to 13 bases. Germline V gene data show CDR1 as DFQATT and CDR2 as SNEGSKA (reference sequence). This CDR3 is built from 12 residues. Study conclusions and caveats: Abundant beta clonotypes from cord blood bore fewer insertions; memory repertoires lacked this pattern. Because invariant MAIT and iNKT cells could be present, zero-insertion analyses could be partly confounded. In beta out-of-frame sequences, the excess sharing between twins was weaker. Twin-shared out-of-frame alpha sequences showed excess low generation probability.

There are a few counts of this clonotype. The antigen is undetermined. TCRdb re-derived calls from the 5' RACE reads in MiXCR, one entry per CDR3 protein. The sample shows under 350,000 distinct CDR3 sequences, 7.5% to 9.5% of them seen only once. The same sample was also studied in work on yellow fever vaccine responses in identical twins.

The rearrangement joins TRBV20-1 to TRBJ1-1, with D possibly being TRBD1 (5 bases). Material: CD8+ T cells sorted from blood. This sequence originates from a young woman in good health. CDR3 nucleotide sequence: TGCAGTGCTTCAGCAGGGTCCCCTGAAGCTTTCTTT. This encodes CSASAGSPEAFF.